The next 18 T cell receptor beta chains were all read from a single sample in a study of cytomegalovirus exposure and HLA in healthy donors. The PCR employed 60 Vbeta primers together with 13 Jbeta primers. Profiled with immunoSEQ multiplex PCR; TCRdb holds only in-frame clones, not every one. The sample records over 150,000 clones, roughly 72% being singletons. Sequences were obtained from PBMCs. These TCRs come from a man younger than 45 in good health and CMV-seronegative.

Comment on this clone: Germline and junction disagree at one end, which may indicate a read error. The rearrangement joins TRBV6-1 to TRBJ1-5; 11 nucleotides line up with TRBD1. The CDR3 extends over 15 amino acids. Germline loops: CDR1 MNHNS, CDR2 SASEGT. CDR3 sequence reads: CASSAGTGGSQPQNF. The CDR3 nucleotides are TGTGCCAGCAGTGCTGGGACAGGGGGAAGTCAGCCCCAGAATTTT.

The chain is built from TRBV6-1 and TRBJ1-2, with TRBD1 as a possible D gene (5 bases). Trimming stripped 2 bases from V and 8 bases from J, with 12 bases between. The length of the CDR3 is 13 residues. Germline CDR1 reads MNHNS; CDR2 reads SASEGT. The CDR3 nucleotides read TGTGCCAGCAGTGAATGGCAGGGTAAAGGCTACACCTTC. This translates into CASSEWQGKGYTF.

V and J are TRBV4-3 and TRBJ1-1; the match to TRBD1 covers 9 bases. V gave up 1 base and J gave up 1 base; unmatched junction bases: 1. Germline V gives CDR1 LGHNA, CDR2 YSLEER. This CDR3 has 15 residues. The CDR3 protein is CASSQGTGENTEAFF. The DNA of the CDR3 is TGCGCCAGCAGCCAAGGGACAGGGGAGAACACTGAAGCTTTCTTT.

The genes are TRBV2 and TRBJ1-2, with D possibly TRBD1 on 5 matching bases. Germline assignment: CDR1 SNHLY and CDR2 FYNNEI. CDR3 length: 14 amino acids. Deletions cut 9 bases from V and 0 bases from J, with 14 bases between. CDR3 region: CASRPGGANYGYTF. CDR3 DNA: TGTGCCAGTCGGCCGGGGGGAGCTAACTATGGCTACACCTTC. The whole variable domain, remainder taken from reference TRBV2 and TRBJ1-2, is EPEVTQTPSHQVTQMGQEVILRCVPISNHLYFYWYRQILGQKVEFLVSFYNNEISEKSEIFDDQFSVERPDGSNFTLKIRSTKLEDSAMYFCASRPGGANYGYTFGSGTRLTVV.

The chain has TRBV18 and TRBJ2-1; the D gene is possibly TRBD2 (6 bases). The CDR3 contains 13 residues. Germline V lookup: CDR1 KGHSH, CDR2 LQKENI. V lost 4 bases and J 8 bases, leaving 12 bases between the germline ends. The CDR3 spells CASSRRDSDEQFF. In DNA, the CDR3 is TGTGCCAGCTCACGCAGGGACTCCGATGAGCAGTTCTTC. The full variable domain, its missing parts supplied by reference TRBV18 and TRBJ2-1, is NAGVMQNPRHLVRRRGQEARLRCSPMKGHSHVYWYRQLPEEGLKFMVYLQKENIIDESGMPKERFSAEFPKEGPSILRIQQVVRGDSAAYFCASSRRDSDEQFFGPGTRLTVL.

This chain joins TRBV4-3 and TRBJ2-5; weak D call: TRBD2 (5 bases). The V end lost 5 bases, the J end lost 5 bases, and 12 bases lay between the germline ends. Germline CDR1 reads LGHNA; CDR2 reads YSLEER. The CDR3 length is 13 residues. CDR3: CASSSWTGETQYF. CDR3 DNA sequence: TGCGCCAGCAGCTCGTGGACTGGGGAGACCCAGTACTTC.

V gene TRBV11-2 combines with J gene TRBJ1-4, with 7 bases identical to TRBD1. Germline V gene sequence: CDR1 SGHAT, CDR2 FQNNGV. Trimming removed 4 bases from V and 8 bases from J; junction bases left unmatched: 13. The CDR3 runs 16 residues. The CDR3 DNA reads as TGTGCCAGCAGCTCCGGGACAGCTTCCGGTCGAGAAAAACTGTTTTTT. It codes for CASSSGTASGREKLFF. Full variable domain (rest looked up from reference TRBV11-2 and TRBJ1-4): EAGVAQSPRYKIIEKRQSVAFWCNPISGHATLYWYQQILGQGPKLLIQFQNNGVVDDSQLPKDRFSAERLKGVDSTLKIQPAKLEDSAVYLCASSSGTASGREKLFFGSGTQLSVL.

The chain employs TRBV28 and TRBJ2-6; 11 bases are shared with TRBD1. V gave up 5 bases and J gave up 0 bases; unmatched junction bases: 6. CDR3 length: 18 residues. Per germline, CDR1 MDHEN and CDR2 SYDVKM. The CDR3 sequence: CASSRGTGGHSGANVLTF. The CDR3 region has the DNA TGTGCCAGCAGTAGGGGGACAGGGGGGCACTCTGGGGCCAACGTCCTGACTTTC.

The V and J genes are TRBV2 and TRBJ1-1; D unclear. CDR1 SNHLY and CDR2 FYNNEI come from the germline V gene. V lost 6 bases, J lost 5 bases, and 10 bases lay in between. This CDR3 contains 12 residues. CDR3 bases: TGTGCCAGCAGGGGTTTCGGGACTGAAGCTTTCTTT. The encoded protein is CASRGFGTEAFF.

This rearrangement joins TRBV7-3 to TRBJ2-1, with 9 bases that match TRBD2. Germline CDR1 and CDR2: SGHTA and FQGTGA. There are 15 residues in the CDR3. V lost 5 bases to trimming and J lost 0 bases; unmatched junction nucleotides: 2. CDR3 region: CASSEAGGSYNEQFF. The CDR3, as DNA: TGTGCCAGCAGCGAAGCGGGGGGCTCCTACAATGAGCAGTTCTTC.

The chain uses TRBV9 and TRBJ1-1; TRBD1 is a possible D gene (6 bases). Between the trimmed V and J ends, which lost 4 bases and 0 bases, there was a span of 10 bases. CDR1 is SGDLS, CDR2 YYNGEE, per germline. The CDR3 totals 14 residues. For the CDR3, the DNA is TGTGCCAGCAGCCCCGGACAGCTGAACACTGAAGCTTTCTTT. The encoded protein is CASSPGQLNTEAFF.

The J gene is TRBJ2-7, the V gene TRBV9; 11 bases are shared with TRBD1. This CDR3 spans 15 amino acids. Per the germline V gene, CDR1 is SGDLS and CDR2 is YYNGEE. Trimming cost V 2 bases and J 3 bases; bases outside gene matches: 4. The DNA of the CDR3 is TGTGCCAGCAGCGTCACCGGGACAGGGGGCTACGAGCAGTACTTC. Its protein is CASSVTGTGGYEQYF.

This chain joins TRBV28 and TRBJ1-4; D might be TRBD1 (5 bases). V was trimmed by 6 bases and J by 10 bases, leaving 15 bases between them. This CDR3 contains 13 residues. The germline gives CDR1 MDHEN, CDR2 SYDVKM. Written as DNA, the CDR3 is TGTGCCAGCAGGCTCCCGACAGCCCGAAAACTGTTTTTT. Translating it yields CASRLPTARKLFF.

For this clone: The junction shows a germline mismatch at one end, possibly a read error. The genes are TRBV7-2 and TRBJ2-5; D possibly corresponds to TRBD1 (6 bases). Germline V CDR1 and CDR2: SGHTA, FQGNSA. The CDR3 totals 15 residues. Here the CDR3 DNA reads TGTGCCAGCAGCTTAGCTGGAAGGGGACAAGTGACCCAGTACTTC. Translating gives CASSLAGRGQVTQYF.

The chain carries TRBV27 and TRBJ2-2; D gene uncertain. The CDR3 runs to 15 residues. The ends were cut back, 6 bases at V and 0 bases at J, with 11 bases in the middle. Germline V gene data show CDR1 as MNHEY and CDR2 as SMNVEV (reference sequence). The CDR3 protein is CASRFLGSNTGELFF. The CDR3 DNA sequence: TGTGCCAGCAGATTCCTAGGATCGAACACCGGGGAGCTGTTTTTT.

This clone was observed a few times. This chain links TRBV4-1 with TRBJ1-1; the match to TRBD1 covers 8 bases. V lost 4 bases to trimming and J lost 6 bases; unmatched junction nucleotides: 7. CDR3 length: 14 residues. Germline-derived CDR1 and CDR2 are MGHRA and YSYEKL. CDR3 region: CASSPDRGTPEAFF. The CDR3 DNA follows: TGCGCCAGCAGCCCAGACAGGGGTACACCTGAAGCTTTCTTT.

V and J are TRBV27 and TRBJ2-5; D possibly corresponds to TRBD1 (6 bases). The closer fit of TRBJ2-7 to the DNA end suggests the J call may be wrong. The germline gives CDR1 MNHEY, CDR2 SMNVEV (reference sequence). The CDR3 sequence is 14 residues long. The CDR3 is CASTRGGPSYEQYF. The CDR3 nucleotides read TGTGCCAGCACCCGTGGGGGCCCATCCTACGAGCAGTACTTC.

J is TRBJ1-2 and V is TRBV5-1; 10 bases are a match to TRBD1. Germline V CDR1 and CDR2: SGHRS, YFSETQ. This CDR3 comprises 15 residues. The trim removed 4 bases at V and 4 bases at J, leaving 7 bases unmatched. The CDR3 DNA reads TGCGCCAGCAGCCCAGGACAGGGGGTGCCCTATGGCTACACCTTC. Residues: CASSPGQGVPYGYTF.